The T cell receptor beta chain described here comes from a study of cytomegalovirus exposure and HLA in healthy donors. Study information: The roughly 120 validation repertoires and the approximately 700 first-cohort repertoires shared a platform, a later analysis reported. Study results and limitations: Listed as cytomegalovirus-associated were 150 to 200 TCR beta chains.

This CDR3 has 17 residues. Germline trimming cut 6 bases from V and 2 bases from J; bases unmatched to any gene: 16. The germline CDR1 and CDR2 sequences are MNHEY and SMNVEV (reference sequence). This clone was seen a single time. Its antigen is as yet unknown. TCRdb's table, derived via immunoSEQ multiplex PCR, lists solely in-frame clones and lacks some. Among about 220,000 clones listed, roughly 83% were seen once. The sequence came from a woman aged 25 to 39 in good health and CMV-seropositive. Source material: PBMCs. This chain connects TRBV27 to TRBJ2-7; 7 bases line up with TRBD2. CDR3: CASRHGASGGATYEQYF. CDR3 in DNA: TGTGCCAGCAGACATGGGGCTAGCGGAGGAGCAACCTACGAGCAGTACTTC.